The clone carrying this T cell receptor beta chain was seen more than once but under ten times. Its antigen remains unidentified. A second PCR, run for 7 to 11 cycles, used a sample-barcoded 5' primer plus a J-beta primer mix. TCRdb reprocessed the 5' RACE reads with MiXCR, giving one entry per CDR3 protein. Of hundreds of thousands of distinct CDR3 sequences listed, about 29% are singletons. This sample was included in a study of blood T cells in healthy people across ages. Staff drew 9 to 10 milliliters of peripheral blood from each donor. The CDR3 contains 14 residues. Germline assignment: CDR1 SGHVS and CDR2 FQNEAQ. V was shortened by 4 bases and J by 4 bases, with 13 bases between the two germline ends. Study observations and caveats: A roughly linear fall in TCR beta diversity per million T cells was seen with increasing age.

This sample also appeared in a second study, on T cells of mothers and their children. That work contributes: The yield was over 8.5 million TCR beta CDR3 reads from each mother and around 2.9 million from each child. Researchers report slightly higher, though non-significant, overlap in related mother-child pairs than in unrelated pairs.

This receptor was taken from a boy younger than 10 in good health. Sequenced material: blood. The V call is TRBV7-8, the J call TRBJ1-2; perhaps TRBD1 as D (5 bases). CDR3 nucleotides: TGTGCCAGCAGCTGGGCCGACAGTAGCTATGGCTACACCTTC. Its translation is CASSWADSSYGYTF.